This T cell receptor beta chain is drawn from a study of T-cell memory formation after mild COVID-19 (dated by TCRdb to about 2021). For context, the study as a whole: TCR sequence clusters from the two donors were found to be largely donor specific. T-cell clones expanding and contracting after mild COVID-19 in a couple of donors were tracked by longitudinal TCRalpha and TCRbeta repertoire sequencing. Two young, previously healthy adult volunteers, one female and one male, were included in the cohort. Overall study results and their limits: The study covered only a couple of mild cases, and larger cohorts including severe cases with pre-infection samples were considered necessary. Clones contracting from day 15 to 85 had balanced CD4/CD8 phenotypes, while a second wave expanding from day 15 to 37 was biased towards CD4+. SARS-CoV-2 specificity was not confirmed for the second-wave clones peaking on day 37. The detection of some responding clones in pre-infection memory suggests that pre-existing cross-reactive memory T cells joined the SARS-CoV-2 response. Contracting CD4+ clones were found mainly in CM and EM memory subsets, while CD8+ clones were enriched in EMRA.

This clonotype came up a few times. No cognate antigen has been identified for it. Base quality data are lacking; no much larger clone is found one base away. The germline V gene yields SGDLS for CDR1 and YYNGEE for CDR2. The CDR3 has 16 amino acids, counting the end cysteine and phenylalanine. Solely the CDR3 DNA is kept, with 48 bases framed from the first base. The V end loses 0 bases and the J end loses 4 bases, and a stretch of 15 bases separates them. PBMCs were isolated by Ficoll-Paque density gradient centrifugation. Sequencing instrument: Illumina NovaSeq 6000. cDNA libraries for TCRalpha and TCRbeta were prepared by 5'RACE using constant-segment primers, with sample barcodes and unique molecular identifiers added. RNA was extracted from every sample with Trizol reagent. Library amplification was performed in two PCR steps, and a second sample barcode and Illumina TruSeq adapters were introduced in the second step. Sequencing of the libraries was done on an Illumina NovaSeq, producing 2 x 150 bp paired-end reads. The published analysis was carried out like this. With migec v1.2.7, reads were demultiplexed and then collapsed into UMI-guided consensus sequences. Using mixcr v2.1.11, UMI consensuses were aligned to TRA and TRB V and J templates and then assembled into clonotypes. A clonotype was counted as expanded or contracted only if both edgeR and NoisET called the change significant, with noise models trained on biological replicates. edgeR calls used a false discovery rate-adjusted p below 0.01 and a log2 fold-change threshold of 1. As an exploratory analysis of dynamics, max-normalized trajectories of the 1000 most abundant clonotypes were examined by PCA with hierarchical clustering. Separately sequenced CD4+ and CD8+ repertoires were used to assign a CD4 or CD8 phenotype to each responding clone. TCRdb took the public reads, trimmed them with fastp at Q25, ran MiXCR for clone calling and kept in-frame beta chains. Rows matching on CDR3 protein sequence are summarized as one entry with the most common DNA and genes. The V and J calls, along with clone size, are taken from TCRdb and not from the paper's own processing. This sample is represented by more than 250,000 distinct CDR3 sequences; 18% of them were singletons. Together, the top ten hold roughly 24% of the sample.

The source is a man between 18 and 29 years old who had mild COVID-19 (a few samples of this study predate the infection). The sample titles of this study are shuffled in the database, so cell type and time point are left out; the donor was told from shared clones. Recombination joined TRBV9 with TRBJ2-3, and perhaps TRBD1 as D gene, on 5 matching bases. Sample: PBMCs or a T cell subset sorted from them (not recorded which). Here the CDR3 is given as CASSVGSAGIADTQYF. The DNA reads TGTGCCAGCAGCGTAGGGTCGGCAGGGATCGCAGATACGCAGTATTTT. Here the CDR3 is joined to the reference TRBV9 and TRBJ2-3 genes, and the full variable domain is: DSGVTQTPKHLITATGQRVTLRCSPRSGDLSVYWYQQSLDQGLQFLIQYYNGEERAKGNILERFSAQQFPDLHSELNLSSLELGDSALYFCASSVGSAGIADTQYFGPGTRLTVL.